The clone carrying this T cell receptor (beta chain) came up a few times. Its matching antigen is unknown. These data are taken from a study of cytotoxic CD8 clonotypes in ibrutinib-treated CLL. For the study at large: Median treatment time before response sampling was eleven to twelve months, range 6 to 36. Sample averages reached around 260,000 productive templates and over 85,000 productive rearrangements. Findings and caveats of the study: Baseline clonality, higher than in age-matched healthy donors, tracked circulating CD8+ T-cell counts.

Sequenced by immunoSEQ multiplex PCR; TCRdb stores in-frame clones only, minus some. The sample has roughly 220,000 clones, roughly three quarters seen once. Germline CDR1 is MDHEN and CDR2 is SYDVKM. This CDR3 region has 16 residues. V was clipped by 6 bases and J by 3 bases, with 19 bases between them. TCR beta library input comprised roughly 2.2 micrograms of genomic DNA from cryopreserved PBMCs. This TCR came from a human donor with chronic lymphocytic leukemia. The chain has TRBV28 and TRBJ2-3; possibly TRBD2 for D (5 bases). The sequencing used PBMCs, collected after 12 months of ibrutinib treatment. The DNA for the CDR3 is TGTGCCAGCAGCCCCTTTCGGGGTCAGGCGACAGATACGCAGTATTTT. This encodes CASSPFRGQATDTQYF.